This T cell receptor (beta chain) was documented in a study of spatial heterogeneity in lung cancer. Study results and caveats: Tumoral mutation counts were tracked by counts of expanded intratumoral alpha and beta TCRs.

Using its own MiXCR run on the 5' RACE reads, TCRdb lists one record per CDR3 protein. The sample consists of 100,000 to 110,000 distinct CDR3 sequences, 4.4% of them appearing once. This clonotype has ten or more counts. Its antigen is unknown. The time point here: sample taken at primary tumor resection. Germline CDR1 SGHRS, CDR2 YFSETQ. Trimming left V 4 bases short and J 11 bases short, with 18 bases between. The CDR3 sequence is 13 residues long. Sequenced here: lung tumor tissue, sampled at surgery. The origin of this receptor is a male donor with early-stage non-small cell lung cancer. The gene calls are TRBV5-1 and TRBJ1-1, with a possible D match to TRBD1 (5 bases). CDR3 residues: CASSRDLGMNAFF. In DNA form, the CDR3 reads TGCGCCAGCAGCCGGGACTTGGGGATGAATGCTTTCTTT.